A single sample gave rise to the 5 T cell receptor beta chains below, sequenced in a study of blood T cell repertoires in COVID-19 (TCRdb year 2020). Library creation used the immunoSEQ multiplex PCR assay. TCRdb took this table from immuneACCESS and kept in-frame rearrangements with V and J called. Such tables lack part of the clones; where checked against another copy, unresolved V genes explain under half of the gap, and the rest is unexplained. This sample gives 350,000 to 400,000 clones in total; about nine tenths of them show up just once. About 1.7% of the sample rests with the top ten. Sequenced input: PBMCs or T cells enriched from blood (not recorded which). All receptors derive from a woman in her 30s who had recovered from COVID-19.

The chain joins TRBV11-3 to TRBJ2-1; D is uncertain. There are 15 residues in the CDR3. V lost 1 base to trimming and J lost 0 bases, with 7 bases between them. Germline V gene lookup returns CDR1 SGHNT and CDR2 YENEEA. As DNA, the CDR3 is TGTGCCAGCAGCTTAGTCCATAGCTCCTACAATGAGCAGTTCTTC. Protein sequence: CASSLVHSSYNEQFF.

This chain joins TRBV30 and TRBJ1-3; TRBD1 is a possible D gene (5 bases). This CDR3 is built from 14 residues. The germline V gene has CDR1 GTSNPN and CDR2 SVGIG (reference sequence). V was shortened by 3 bases and J by 3 bases, with 12 bases between the two germline ends. For the CDR3, the DNA is TGTGCCTGGAGGCTAGACAGTGTTGGAAACACCATATATTTT. This encodes CAWRLDSVGNTIYF.

This clone occurred once. The J gene is TRBJ2-1, the V gene TRBV5-4, with 8 nucleotides matching TRBD2. CDR1 SGHNT and CDR2 YYREEE come from the germline V gene (reference sequence). Trimming at V came to 4 bases and at J to 10 bases, leaving 13 bases not matched to a gene. The CDR3 is 15 residues long. The CDR3 DNA follows: TGTGCCAGCAGCGGACTAGCTACGCCACAAAGGGAGCAGTTCTTC. Amino acids: CASSGLATPQREQFF. Looking up the rest from reference TRBV5-4 and TRBJ2-1 gives the full variable domain: ETGVTQSPTHLIKTRGQQVTLRCSSQSGHNTVSWYQQALGQGPQFIFQYYREEENGRGNFPPRFSGLQFPNYSSELNVNALELDDSALYLCASSGLATPQREQFFGPGTRLTVL.

This clone was detected only once. The chain joins TRBV3-1 (or the pseudogene TRBV3-2) to TRBJ2-2; 7 bases agree with TRBD2. V lost 2 bases and J lost 6; bases outside the gene matches: 12. The germline CDR1 and CDR2 sequences are LGHDT and YNNKEL (reference sequence). The CDR3 consists of 17 residues. DNA for the CDR3: TGTGCCAGCAGCCAAACGGGGGGAGGGCCTTATGCCGGGGAGCTGTTTTTT. As protein: CASSQTGGGPYAGELFF.

This clone was picked up one time. This chain uses TRBV3-1 (or the pseudogene TRBV3-2) with TRBJ1-1; no clear D gene. The CDR3 sequence is 15 residues long. Germline CDR1 is LGHDT and CDR2 is YNNKEL (reference sequence). Deletions cut 1 base from V and 3 bases from J, with 12 bases between. The CDR3 DNA follows: TGTGCCAGCAGCCAAGGTCCGGGAATGGACACTGAAGCTTTCTTT. This translates into CASSQGPGMDTEAFF.